The 31 T cell receptor beta chains in this list originate from one sample, sequenced in a study of Graves' ophthalmopathy and Graves' hyperthyroidism. Beta-chain TCR CDR3 regions were amplified from RNA transcripts. Second-round multiplex PCR came after a first-round RT-PCR that employed HTBI primers. TCRdb ran MiXCR on the multiplex PCR reads and lists one entry per CDR3 protein. The sample has around 1,200,000 distinct CDR3 sequences, about 40% seen once. Sequencing was done on a sample of peripheral blood or thyroid tissue (not recorded which). Every receptor here comes from an adult man with Graves' hyperthyroidism.

At least ten counts were recorded for this clonotype. This rearrangement joins TRBV20-1 to TRBJ1-2; TRBD1 matches at 8 bases. CDR1 is DFQATT, CDR2 SNEGSKA, per germline (reference sequence). This CDR3 comprises 14 residues. Trimming cost V 4 bases and J 3 bases; bases outside gene matches: 7. The CDR3 DNA follows: TGCAGTGCTAAAAGACAGGGGTTTGACTATGGCTACACCTTC. Translation gives CSAKRQGFDYGYTF.

This clonotype was picked up one time. The chain has TRBV11-2 and TRBJ1-6, with 9 positions matching TRBD1. Germline loops: CDR1 SGHAT, CDR2 FQNNGV. The CDR3 covers 14 residues. V lost 8 bases and J lost 11; bases outside the gene matches: 10. The CDR3 loop is CASGSGTGLAPLHF. CDR3 coding DNA: TGTGCCAGCGGCTCCGGGACAGGGCTGGCACCCCTCCACTTT.

The J gene is TRBJ1-2, the V gene TRBV7-2; weak D call: TRBD1 (6 bases). Trimming took 6 bases from V and 4 from J, leaving 15 bases between them. The germline V gene encodes CDR1 SGHTA and CDR2 FQGNSA. The CDR3 consists of 14 residues. The CDR3 region is CASSGQTIGYGYTF. For the CDR3, the DNA is TGTGCCAGCAGTGGACAGACGATAGGCTATGGCTACACCTTC.

Many counts were recorded for this clonotype. The gene calls are TRBV12-3 or TRBV12-4 and TRBJ1-5, with D possibly matching TRBD1 (5 bases). The CDR3 is made up of 15 amino acids. V was shortened by 5 bases and J by 6 bases, with 17 bases between the two germline ends. CDR3 in amino acids: CASSPTYRSSQPQHF. The CDR3 DNA reads as TGTGCCAGCAGTCCAACCTACAGGTCGAGTCAGCCCCAGCATTTT.

The chain uses TRBV20-1 and TRBJ1-2; tentative D call: TRBD1 (5 bases). The CDR3 covers 14 residues. Germline CDR1 reads DFQATT; CDR2 reads SNEGSKA (reference sequence). V lost 3 bases to trimming and J lost 4 bases, with 15 bases between them. The CDR3 bases are TGCAGTGCTAGTTTACGGGGGTCTGGCTATGGCTACACCTTC. Translated: CSASLRGSGYGYTF.

In this sample, this clonotype turned up once. The V call is TRBV30, the J call TRBJ2-6; the D call may be TRBD1 or TRBD2 (5 bases each). This CDR3 is 13 amino acids long. V gave up 8 bases and J gave up 3 bases, with 11 bases separating them. Germline loops: CDR1 GTSNPN, CDR2 SVGIG (reference sequence). CDR3 region: CAGRDLGANVLTF. The CDR3 DNA is TGTGCCGGCCGGGACCTTGGGGCCAACGTCCTGACTTTC.

J is TRBJ2-2 and V is TRBV7-9; 14 bases line up with TRBD2. V was pared by 3 bases and J by 5 bases, with 8 bases of the junction left unmatched. Germline loops: CDR1 SEHNR, CDR2 FQNEAQ (reference sequence). This CDR3 contains 18 residues. The CDR3, as DNA: TGTGCCAGCAGCTTTCGGACTAGCGGGAGGTCCTTAACCGGGGAGCTGTTTTTT. This translates into CASSFRTSGRSLTGELFF.

In this sample, this clonotype turned up a few times. This chain links TRBV24-1 with TRBJ1-5; no reliable D call. V lost 5 bases, J lost 10 bases, and 8 bases lay in between. CDR1 and CDR2 from the germline V gene are KGHDR and SFDVKD. The CDR3 covers 11 residues. The CDR3 is CATSAWGPQHF. CDR3 sequence (DNA): TGTGCCACCAGTGCCTGGGGACCCCAGCATTTT.

The chain recombines TRBV7-2 with TRBJ2-3; D possibly uses TRBD1 or TRBD2 (5 bases each). Trimming removed 5 bases from V and 0 bases from J, with 12 bases in between. The CDR3 runs 15 residues. The germline V gene has CDR1 SGHTA and CDR2 FQGNSA. For the CDR3, the DNA is TGTGCCAGCAGCCTACTAGGGGCTAGCACAGATACGCAGTATTTT. Its translation: CASSLLGASTDTQYF.

This clonotype has a count of ten or more. The V call is TRBV12-3 or TRBV12-4, the J call TRBJ2-2; no clear D gene. There are 13 residues in the CDR3. Trimming removed 5 bases from V and 4 bases from J, with 8 bases in between. The CDR3 DNA sequence: TGTGCCAGCAGTCCTTGGGGCACCGGGGAGCTGTTTTTT. This codes for CASSPWGTGELFF.

This clonotype was recorded a few times. The chain employs TRBV7-9 and TRBJ1-2; 8 positions agree with TRBD1. Germline V gene data show CDR1 as SEHNR and CDR2 as FQNEAQ (reference sequence). V was clipped by 4 bases and J by 6 bases; unmatched bases: 7. The CDR3 length is 14 residues. The DNA for the CDR3 is TGTGCCAGCAGCTCACCCGACAGGGGACATGGCTACACCTTC. This sequence encodes CASSSPDRGHGYTF.

The rearrangement links TRBV7-2 to TRBJ2-5, with D perhaps matching TRBD2 (5 bases). The CDR3 covers 13 residues. Deletions cut 8 bases from V and 5 bases from J, with 15 bases between. CDR1 and CDR2 (germline): SGHTA, FQGNSA. In nucleotides, the CDR3 is TGTGCCAGCTCATCACGGGGAGTGGAGACCCAGTACTTC. Translating gives CASSSRGVETQYF.

This rearrangement joins TRBV9 to TRBJ2-3; perhaps D is TRBD1 or TRBD2 (5 bases each). Germline V lookup: CDR1 SGDLS, CDR2 YYNGEE. The CDR3 extends over 15 amino acids. V was cut by 1 base and J by 2 bases, with 11 bases left in between. CDR3 protein: CASSVRDGPTDTQYF. The DNA of the CDR3 is TGTGCCAGCAGCGTAAGGGACGGACCCACAGATACGCAGTATTTT.

The chain is built from TRBV19 and TRBJ1-4; TRBD1 is a possible D gene (5 bases). This CDR3 is built from 15 residues. Trimming took off 11 bases at V and 5 bases at J, with 21 bases between the two ends. Germline CDR1 and CDR2: LNHDA and SQIVND (reference sequence). This chain's CDR3 is CAWSGNSQGNEKLFF. The CDR3 bases are TGTGCCTGGAGCGGGAATAGTCAGGGAAATGAAAAACTGTTTTTT.

In its sample, this clonotype was seen once. The chain combines TRBV9 with TRBJ1-5; D perhaps matches TRBD1 (5 bases). Looked up from germline, CDR1 is SGDLS and CDR2 is YYNGEE. Trimming pared 6 bases from V and 0 bases from J, leaving 13 bases between. The CDR3 is 15 residues long. CDR3: CASTATAYSNQPQHF. CDR3 in DNA: TGTGCCAGCACCGCGACAGCTTATAGCAATCAGCCCCAGCATTTT.

This clonotype was seen repeatedly, ten times or more. This rearrangement joins TRBV9 to TRBJ1-1; 11 positions agree with TRBD1. The germline V gene has CDR1 SGDLS and CDR2 YYNGEE. The CDR3 is 16 residues long. V lost 4 bases to trimming and J lost 1 base; unmatched junction nucleotides: 6. The CDR3 reads CASSLGTGGRNTEAFF. The DNA for the CDR3 is TGTGCCAGCAGCCTCGGGACAGGGGGGCGGAACACTGAAGCTTTCTTT.

This clonotype appeared a few times. This chain uses TRBV12-3 or TRBV12-4 with TRBJ2-7, with D possibly being TRBD1 (6 bases). Trimming took 7 bases from V and 4 from J, leaving 17 bases between them. CDR3 length: 14 amino acids. CDR3 loop: CASTAGTWRYEQYF. For the CDR3, the DNA is TGTGCCAGCACCGCCGGGACATGGAGATACGAGCAGTACTTC.

This clonotype was picked up one time. The V and J genes are TRBV10-3 and TRBJ2-6, with 9 bases aligning to TRBD1. Germline CDR1 reads ENHRY; CDR2 reads SYGVKD. This CDR3 spans 15 amino acids. V lost 10 bases to trimming and J lost 2 bases; unmatched junction nucleotides: 6. Here the CDR3 reads CATTGTGTGANVLTF. The CDR3 DNA sequence: TGTGCCACGACCGGGACAGGGACTGGGGCCAACGTCCTGACTTTC.

The sample holds one count of this clonotype. The chain employs TRBV24-1 and TRBJ1-5; 10 nucleotides match TRBD1. This CDR3 contains 14 residues. V was pared by 12 bases and J by 5 bases, with 9 bases of the junction left unmatched. Germline CDR1 KGHDR, CDR2 SFDVKD. CDR3 amino acids: CAASGQGSDQPQHF. The CDR3 nucleotides are TGTGCCGCCTCGGGACAGGGGAGCGATCAGCCCCAGCATTTT.

The chain uses TRBV7-2 and TRBJ2-5; no clear D. The V end lost 5 bases, the J end lost 7 bases, and 14 bases lay between the germline ends. CDR3 length: 13 amino acids. Germline V gene lookup returns CDR1 SGHTA and CDR2 FQGNSA. The CDR3 sequence is CASSPRRSGTQYF. DNA of the CDR3: TGTGCCAGCAGCCCCCGACGGTCCGGGACCCAGTACTTC.

The J gene is TRBJ2-3, the V gene TRBV7-8; tentative D call: TRBD2 (5 bases). Germline lookup yields CDR1 SGHVS and CDR2 FQNEAQ. Between the trimmed V and J ends, which lost 5 bases and 2 bases, there was a span of 14 bases. This CDR3 is built from 15 residues. The CDR3 sequence: CASSPRRDLTDTQYF. For the CDR3, the DNA is TGTGCCAGCAGCCCGCGTCGGGATCTCACAGATACGCAGTATTTT.

The V gene is TRBV7-6, the J gene TRBJ2-7; D might be TRBD1 (6 bases). The V gene's germline CDR1 is SGHVS and CDR2 FNYEAQ. The CDR3 totals 15 residues. V was cut by 4 bases and J by 0 bases, with 13 bases left in between. CDR3 bases: TGTGCCAGCAGCTCGGGACAAATGCTCTCCTACGAGCAGTACTTC. This sequence encodes CASSSGQMLSYEQYF.

This clonotype was seen many times. The chain recombines TRBV7-9 with TRBJ1-1, with 8 positions matching TRBD1. The CDR3 totals 13 residues. V gave up 5 bases and J gave up 3 bases; unmatched junction bases: 2. Germline V gives CDR1 SEHNR, CDR2 FQNEAQ (reference sequence). The CDR3 here is CASSPGQDTEAFF. CDR3 nucleotide sequence: TGTGCCAGCAGCCCGGGACAGGACACTGAAGCTTTCTTT. Full variable domain (missing parts from reference TRBV7-9 and TRBJ1-1): DTGVSQNPRHKITKRGQNVTFRCDPISEHNRLYWYRQTLGQGPEFLTYFQNEAQLEKSRLLSDRFSAERPKGSFSTLEIQRTEQGDSAMYLCASSPGQDTEAFFGQGTRLTVV.

This clonotype was seen ten or more times. The genes are TRBV12-3 or TRBV12-4 and TRBJ1-4, with no clear D. V lost 6 bases, J lost 8 bases, and 19 bases lay in between. The CDR3 covers 15 residues. As DNA, the CDR3 is TGTGCCAGCAGCCAGACTGTAGACCCGGGAGAAAAACTGTTTTTT. Its protein product is CASSQTVDPGEKLFF.

This clonotype has ten or more counts. The gene calls are TRBV29-1 and TRBJ1-1; D is perhaps TRBD1 (5 bases). This CDR3 is built from 13 residues. Germline lookup yields CDR1 SQVTM and CDR2 ANQGSEA. With 6 bases removed from V and 5 bases from J, the gap between germline ends came to 16 bases. The CDR3 DNA sequence: TGCAGCGTCCTCCCGGGGGTAGCGACTGAAGCTTTCTTT. Residues: CSVLPGVATEAFF.

In this sample, this clonotype turned up a few times. V gene TRBV9 combines with J gene TRBJ1-5; weak D call: TRBD1 (6 bases). The CDR3 runs 14 residues. Germline CDR1 is SGDLS and CDR2 is YYNGEE. V lost 7 bases, J lost 3 bases, and 14 bases lay in between. CDR3 nucleotide sequence: TGTGCCAGCGGCCTGGACAGCGACAATCAGCCCCAGCATTTT. Protein sequence: CASGLDSDNQPQHF. Using reference TRBV9 and TRBJ1-5 for the parts outside the CDR3, the full variable domain is DSGVTQTPKHLITATGQRVTLRCSPRSGDLSVYWYQQSLDQGLQFLIQYYNGEERAKGNILERFSAQQFPDLHSELNLSSLELGDSALYFCASGLDSDNQPQHFGDGTRLSIL.

The chain recombines TRBV25-1 with TRBJ1-1, with D hard to call. Per the germline V gene, CDR1 is MGHDK and CDR2 is SYGVNS. V was cut by 4 bases and J by 1 base, with 10 bases left in between. The CDR3 length is 14 residues. The CDR3 bases are TGTGCCAGCAGTGGTCCGGGCCGGAACACTGAAGCTTTCTTT. Translated, it gives CASSGPGRNTEAFF.

The chain uses TRBV10-2 and TRBJ2-7; D is unclear. The CDR3 is made up of 14 amino acids. V lost 3 bases and J lost 1, with 10 bases in between. Germline V gene lookup returns CDR1 WSHSY and CDR2 SAAADI. The CDR3 coding sequence is TGCGCCAGCAGTGATTTGGGGTATTCCTACGAGCAGTACTTC. Translating it yields CASSDLGYSYEQYF.

This clonotype was counted ten times or more. The J gene is TRBJ1-4, the V gene TRBV6-5; TRBD1 might be the D (5 bases). CDR1 and CDR2 from the germline V gene are MNHEY and SVGAGI. This CDR3 is 14 amino acids long. Trimming stripped 7 bases from V and 7 bases from J, with 16 bases between. The DNA for the CDR3 is TGTGCCAGCACCCCTACATTGGGGGTTGAAAAACTGTTTTTT. Its translation: CASTPTLGVEKLFF.

A word on this clonotype: Just one base apart from a much larger clone, this may be a read error. This chain links TRBV7-2 with TRBJ1-1; weak D call: TRBD1 (5 bases). This CDR3 is 15 amino acids long. Deletions cut 5 bases from V and 1 base from J, with 14 bases between. Looked up from germline, CDR1 is SGHTA and CDR2 is FQGNSA. CDR3 protein: CASSPSGRTNTEAFF. For the CDR3, the DNA is TGTGCCAGCAGCCCCTCGGGACGGACGAACACTGAAGCTTTCTTT.

This clonotype turned up a few times. One junction end does not reproduce the germline sequence, and a read error may be involved. CDR3 region: CASSEAPGSSNYGYTF. DNA of the CDR3: TGTGCCAGCAGTGAAGCGCCGGGCAGTTCTAACTATGGCTACACCTTC. The genes are TRBV10-3 and TRBJ1-2, with D hard to call. The germline V gene has CDR1 ENHRY and CDR2 SYGVKD. The CDR3 runs 16 residues.